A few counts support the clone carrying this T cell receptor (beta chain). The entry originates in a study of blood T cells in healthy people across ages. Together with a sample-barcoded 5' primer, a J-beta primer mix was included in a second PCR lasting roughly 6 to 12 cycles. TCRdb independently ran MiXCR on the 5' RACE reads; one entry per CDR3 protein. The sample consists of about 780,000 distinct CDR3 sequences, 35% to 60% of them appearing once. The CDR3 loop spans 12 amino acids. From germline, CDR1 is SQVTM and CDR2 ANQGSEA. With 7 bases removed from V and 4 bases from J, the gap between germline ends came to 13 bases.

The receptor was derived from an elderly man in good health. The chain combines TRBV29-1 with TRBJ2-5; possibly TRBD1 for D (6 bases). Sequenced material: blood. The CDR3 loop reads CSGRQAVETQYF. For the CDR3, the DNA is TGCAGCGGCCGACAGGCTGTAGAGACCCAGTACTTC.